The next 32 T cell receptor beta chains were all read from a single sample in a study of cytomegalovirus exposure and HLA in healthy donors. The protocol was immunoSEQ multiplex PCR, while the TCRdb copy is restricted to in-frame clones and leaves out a portion. The data contain tens of thousands of clones, 90% to 95% of them singletons. The sequenced material came from PBMCs. The source is a man aged 18 to 29 in good health and CMV-seropositive.

The V and J genes are TRBV10-2 and TRBJ2-2; TRBD2 matches at 8 bases. The germline gives CDR1 WSHSY, CDR2 SAAADI. Trimming removed 8 bases from V and 7 bases from J; junction bases left unmatched: 9. The CDR3 loop spans 14 amino acids. CDR3 sequence reads: CASLSGSAGGELFF. CDR3 coding DNA: TGCGCCAGCTTAAGCGGGAGCGCAGGCGGGGAGCTGTTTTTT.

The chain couples TRBV6-1 to TRBJ1-5; 9 bases map to TRBD1. This CDR3 is built from 15 residues. The ends lost 3 bases at V and 8 bases at J; junction bases unmatched: 8. CDR1 is MNHNS and CDR2 is SASEGT in the germline V gene. CDR3 DNA sequence: TGTGCCAGCAGTGACACAACAGGGGGCGCCGAGCCCCAGCATTTT. Its translation: CASSDTTGGAEPQHF.

CDR3 nucleotides: TGTGCCAGCAGTTACGACAGGATGTCGACCTACGAGCAGTACTTC. Protein product: CASSYDRMSTYEQYF. The rearrangement links TRBV6-5 to TRBJ2-7; D may be TRBD1 (6 bases). V was cut by 2 bases and J by 2 bases, with 13 bases left in between. Looked up from germline, CDR1 is MNHEY and CDR2 is SVGAGI. CDR3 length: 15 amino acids.

The chain carries TRBV6-6 and TRBJ1-2, with 10 bases matching TRBD1. The CDR3 has 14 amino acids. Trimming cost V 6 bases and J 7 bases; bases outside gene matches: 8. CDR1 and CDR2 from the germline V gene are MNHNY and SVGAGI (reference sequence). CDR3 DNA sequence: TGTGCCAGCAGAGGGGACAGGGGAGCCCTTGGCTACACCTTC. Protein: CASRGDRGALGYTF.

This clone has only one observation. The CDR3 sequence is CASTPGVAYGYTF. The CDR3, as DNA: TGTGCCAGCACTCCCGGGGTAGCCTATGGCTACACCTTC. The chain joins TRBV2 to TRBJ1-2; no definite D call. Trimming took 7 bases from V and 4 from J, leaving 13 bases between them. CDR3 length: 13 residues. Germline values: CDR1 SNHLY, CDR2 FYNNEI.

The chain is built from TRBV6-1 and TRBJ2-2, with a possible D match to TRBD2 (5 bases). V lost 4 bases, J lost 1 base, and 7 bases lay in between. The CDR3 length is 14 residues. Germline values: CDR1 MNHNS, CDR2 SASEGT. The CDR3 DNA sequence: TGTGCCAGCAGTGTGGCGGGGAACACCGGGGAGCTGTTTTTT. Its translation is CASSVAGNTGELFF.

This rearrangement joins TRBV2 to TRBJ2-2; 8 nucleotides agree with TRBD2. V lost 6 bases, J lost 5 bases, and 5 bases stayed unmatched. The V gene's germline CDR1 is SNHLY and CDR2 FYNNEI. CDR3 size: 14 residues. CDR3 bases: TGTGCCAGCAGACGGACTAGCCCTACCGGGGAGCTGTTTTTT. Protein: CASRRTSPTGELFF.

The genes are TRBV18 and TRBJ2-5; TRBD2 aligns across 11 bases. The CDR3 extends over 14 amino acids. Germline loops: CDR1 KGHSH, CDR2 LQKENI. Trimming removed 3 bases from V and 10 bases from J; junction bases left unmatched: 7. As DNA, the CDR3 is TGTGCCAGCTCACCCGTCGGGACTAGCGGCGGCCAGTACTTC. Its translation: CASSPVGTSGGQYF.

The V and J genes are TRBV6-5 and TRBJ2-7, with TRBD2 identical over 9 bases. The V gene end was trimmed by 2 bases and the J gene end by 2 bases; junction bases not matched to a gene: 4. Germline assignment: CDR1 MNHEY and CDR2 SVGAGI. This CDR3 contains 15 residues. The CDR3 is CASSYGSGSPYEQYF. For the CDR3, the DNA is TGTGCCAGCAGTTACGGTAGCGGGAGTCCCTACGAGCAGTACTTC.

V and J are TRBV2 and TRBJ2-5, with 7 nucleotides matching TRBD1. Trimming at V came to 6 bases and at J to 5 bases, leaving 9 bases not matched to a gene. In germline, CDR1 is SNHLY, CDR2 FYNNEI. This CDR3 spans 14 amino acids. CDR3 bases: TGTGCCAGCAGGCGACAGGGTTGGGGCGAGACCCAGTACTTC. It translates to CASRRQGWGETQYF.

This clone was seen a few times. V is TRBV2 and J is TRBJ2-7; D is possibly TRBD1 (6 bases). The CDR3 length is 14 residues. Germline V gene lookup returns CDR1 SNHLY and CDR2 FYNNEI. Trimming took off 4 bases at V and 2 bases at J, with 12 bases between the two ends. The CDR3, as DNA: TGTGCCAGCAGTGTTGGACAGCCAGCCTACGAGCAGTACTTC. It translates to CASSVGQPAYEQYF.

This chain uses TRBV5-1 with TRBJ1-2, with TRBD1 as a possible D gene (6 bases). Trimming shortened V by 1 base and J by 8 bases, and 9 bases separated the two germline ends. This CDR3 contains 12 residues. Germline loops: CDR1 SGHRS, CDR2 YFSETQ. CDR3 sequence reads: CASSLTGQGYTF. The CDR3 bases are TGCGCCAGCAGCTTGACAGGGCAAGGCTACACCTTC.

This clone showed up just once. The V call is TRBV27, the J call TRBJ2-1; D possibly corresponds to TRBD1 (5 bases). Per the germline V gene, CDR1 is MNHEY and CDR2 is SMNVEV (reference sequence). The CDR3 is made up of 15 amino acids. The V gene lost 3 bases and the J gene lost 5 bases, with 14 bases spanning the gap. This chain's CDR3 is CASSLLSKGNNEQFF. The CDR3 coding sequence is TGTGCCAGCAGTTTGTTATCCAAGGGGAACAATGAGCAGTTCTTC.

This clone has more than one count but fewer than ten. V is TRBV5-4 and J is TRBJ2-7, with 14 bases that match TRBD2. CDR3 length: 14 amino acids. With 3 bases clipped from V and 6 bases from J, the junction kept 2 bases outside the gene matches. Germline values: CDR1 SGHNT, CDR2 YYREEE (reference sequence). The CDR3 loop is CASSSGLAGVEQYF. For the CDR3, the DNA is TGTGCCAGCAGCTCGGGACTAGCGGGGGTCGAGCAGTACTTC. Together with reference TRBV5-4 and TRBJ2-7, the CDR3 gives the full variable domain: ETGVTQSPTHLIKTRGQQVTLRCSSQSGHNTVSWYQQALGQGPQFIFQYYREEENGRGNFPPRFSGLQFPNYSSELNVNALELDDSALYLCASSSGLAGVEQYFGPGTRLTVT.

The rearrangement joins TRBV6-5 to TRBJ2-5; 11 positions match TRBD1. The J segment lost 4 bases and the V segment lost 5 bases, leaving 3 bases of the junction unmatched. Germline CDR1 reads MNHEY; CDR2 reads SVGAGI. CDR3 length: 14 residues. CDR3: CASSTGTGGETQYF. The CDR3 region has the DNA TGTGCCAGCAGTACTGGGACAGGGGGAGAGACCCAGTACTTC.

J is TRBJ2-6 and V is TRBV9; D is uncertain. V was pared by 3 bases and J by 1 base, with 5 bases between. Germline assignment: CDR1 SGDLS and CDR2 YYNGEE. The CDR3 length is 14 residues. CDR3 nucleotide sequence: TGTGCCAGCAGCGCTACTTCTGGGGCCAACGTCCTGACTTTC. It encodes CASSATSGANVLTF.

With respect to this clone: In the same sample, other DNA sequences code for this CDR3. The CDR3, as DNA: TGTGCCAGCAGTTTCGGTTACGAGCAGTACTTC. It encodes CASSFGYEQYF. The V and J genes are TRBV27 and TRBJ2-7; D unresolved. The germline gives CDR1 MNHEY, CDR2 SMNVEV (reference sequence). CDR3 length equals 11 residues. V lost 3 bases, J lost 4 bases, and 4 bases lay in between.

J is TRBJ1-6 and V is TRBV11-2; D gene ambiguous. V lost 5 bases to trimming and J lost 0 bases, with 5 bases between them. The CDR3 totals 14 residues. From germline, CDR1 is SGHAT and CDR2 FQNNGV. As DNA, the CDR3 is TGTGCCAGCAGCCCGAGCTCCTATAATTCACCCCTCCACTTT. It specifies CASSPSSYNSPLHF.

The gene calls are TRBV19 and TRBJ1-4; D is uncertain. The CDR3 length is 15 residues. V dropped 3 bases and J dropped 8 bases, with 16 bases sitting between them. Looked up from germline, CDR1 is LNHDA and CDR2 is SQIVND (reference sequence). DNA of the CDR3: TGTGCCAGTAGTATCGGGTCGGGAGTAAGGGAAAAACTGTTTTTT. Protein sequence: CASSIGSGVREKLFF.

The gene calls are TRBV4-2 and TRBJ2-3; 10 positions agree with TRBD2. The CDR3 consists of 18 residues. The V and J ends lost 0 bases and 5 bases, in that order; junction bases with no gene match: 11. Germline-derived CDR1 and CDR2 are LGHNA and YNFKEQ. In nucleotides, the CDR3 is TGTGCCAGCAGCCAAGATGGAGCGGGGGGGTCACAAGGAGATACGCAGTATTTT. This sequence encodes CASSQDGAGGSQGDTQYF.

This clone occurred once. The chain recombines TRBV5-6 with TRBJ2-1; tentatively, D is TRBD2 (5 bases). There are 15 residues in the CDR3. Deletions cut 3 bases from V and 8 bases from J, with 18 bases between. CDR1 and CDR2 (germline): SGHDT, YYEEEE. Here the CDR3 reads CASSSIERDLDEQFF. The DNA for the CDR3 is TGTGCCAGCAGCTCCATTGAACGGGATCTCGATGAGCAGTTCTTC. Full variable domain (rest looked up from reference TRBV5-6 and TRBJ2-1): DAGVTQSPTHLIKTRGQQVTLRCSPKSGHDTVSWYQQALGQGPQFIFQYYEEEERQRGNFPDRFSGHQFPNYSSELNVNALLLGDSALYLCASSSIERDLDEQFFGPGTRLTVL.

The chain links TRBV11-2 to TRBJ2-7, with 7 bases identical to TRBD2. CDR3 length: 14 amino acids. J lost 5 bases, V lost 0 bases, and 4 bases had no gene match. Per the germline V gene, CDR1 is SGHAT and CDR2 is FQNNGV. CDR3 sequence (DNA): TGTGCCAGCAGCTTAGACGGGGGAGGGCACGAGCAGTACTTC. Translated, it gives CASSLDGGGHEQYF.

The chain has TRBV5-1 and TRBJ2-7, with TRBD2 identical over 8 bases. The germline V gene encodes CDR1 SGHRS and CDR2 YFSETQ. The V and J ends lost 4 bases and 2 bases, in that order; junction bases with no gene match: 5. CDR3 length equals 14 residues. The chain's CDR3 is CASSREGQTYEQYF. CDR3 nucleotides: TGCGCCAGCAGCCGGGAGGGACAAACCTACGAGCAGTACTTC.

The CDR3 coding sequence is TGTGCCAGCAGCTTAAGGGGAACAGGGGGGTTTTGGAATGAGCAGTTCTTC. Encoded protein: CASSLRGTGGFWNEQFF. The chain couples TRBV7-8 to TRBJ2-1; 8 nucleotides align to TRBD1. Germline assignment: CDR1 SGHVS and CDR2 FQNEAQ. The CDR3 runs 17 residues. The junction had 13 bases not matched to a gene; V was cut back by 2 bases and J by 7 bases.

The chain employs TRBV12-5 and TRBJ1-1, with unresolved D. The CDR3 is 12 residues long. Germline lookup yields CDR1 LGHNT and CDR2 FRNRAP. The germline V and J ends were trimmed by 7 bases and 2 bases, with 8 bases remaining between them. Here the CDR3 DNA reads TGTGCTAGTGCCAAAGCCAACACTGAAGCTTTCTTT. Its protein is CASAKANTEAFF. The full variable domain, its missing parts supplied by reference TRBV12-5 and TRBJ1-1, is DARVTQTPRHKVTEMGQEVTMRCQPILGHNTVFWYRQTMMQGLELLAYFRNRAPLDDSGMPKDRFSAEMPDATLATLKIQPSEPRDSAVYFCASAKANTEAFFGQGTRLTVV.

The rearrangement links TRBV2 to TRBJ2-1; 7 bases are shared with TRBD2. The V gene end was trimmed by 1 base and the J gene end by 6 bases; junction bases not matched to a gene: 9. The CDR3 consists of 16 residues. Germline V CDR1 and CDR2: SNHLY, FYNNEI. The CDR3 sequence: CASSEGVGLGSNEQFF. CDR3 nucleotide sequence: TGTGCCAGCAGTGAAGGCGTAGGACTAGGCAGCAATGAGCAGTTCTTC.

The rearrangement joins TRBV6-5 to TRBJ2-7; D call uncertain. This CDR3 spans 11 amino acids. V lost 6 bases to trimming and J lost 7 bases, with 10 bases between them. The V gene's germline CDR1 is MNHEY and CDR2 SVGAGI. The CDR3 bases are TGTGCCAGCAGCCCAGGTCTTGAGCAGTACTTC. Its protein is CASSPGLEQYF.

As for this clone: One junction end does not reproduce the germline sequence, and a read error may be involved. The chain joins TRBV13 to TRBJ2-1, with TRBD2 matching over 8 bases. Germline loops: CDR1 PRHDT, CDR2 FYEKMQ (reference sequence). The CDR3 is 16 residues long. CDR3 residues: CASTVGGESSSNEQFF. The CDR3 nucleotides are TGTGCCTCAACCGTCGGGGGGGAGTCCTCCTCCAATGAGCAGTTCTTC.

The V gene is TRBV7-9, the J gene TRBJ2-3, with TRBD2 matching over 16 bases. The germline CDR1 and CDR2 sequences are SEHNR and FQNEAQ (reference sequence). CDR3 size: 18 residues. The ends lost 5 bases at V and 3 bases at J; junction bases unmatched: 8. The DNA for the CDR3 is TGTGCCAGCAGCCTGGGACTAGCGGGGGGGCTAGGGACAGATACGCAGTATTTT. Protein: CASSLGLAGGLGTDTQYF.

V usage is TRBV27 and J usage is TRBJ2-3, with 10 bases lining up with TRBD2. After removal of 8 bases from V and 6 bases from J, the junction contained 17 bases not matched to a gene. Per the germline V gene, CDR1 is MNHEY and CDR2 is SMNVEV (reference sequence). The CDR3 covers 17 residues. CDR3 DNA sequence: TGTGCCAGCTTGGGCCGGGCCTCTAGCGGGAGTGGGGATACGCAGTATTTT. This gives the protein CASLGRASSGSGDTQYF.

The V gene is TRBV5-5, the J gene TRBJ2-7; D is unclear. Germline lookup yields CDR1 SGHKS and CDR2 YYEKEE (reference sequence). The CDR3 contains 13 residues. The V end lost 5 bases, the J end lost 0 bases, and 9 bases lay between the germline ends. The chain's CDR3 is CASSSTPSYEQYF. The DNA for the CDR3 is TGTGCCAGCAGTTCCACACCCTCCTACGAGCAGTACTTC. Together with reference TRBV5-5 and TRBJ2-7, the CDR3 gives the full variable domain: DAGVTQSPTHLIKTRGQQVTLRCSPISGHKSVSWYQQVLGQGPQFIFQYYEKEERGRGNFPDRFSARQFPNYSSELNVNALLLGDSALYLCASSSTPSYEQYFGPGTRLTVT.

The gene calls are TRBV6-1 and TRBJ2-3; 8 bases are shared with TRBD2. CDR1 MNHNS and CDR2 SASEGT come from the germline V gene. Germline trimming cut 3 bases from V and 5 bases from J; bases unmatched to any gene: 7. CDR3 size: 15 residues. The CDR3 reads CASSESGSSGDTQYF. CDR3 in DNA: TGTGCCAGCAGTGAGAGCGGGAGTTCGGGAGATACGCAGTATTTT.